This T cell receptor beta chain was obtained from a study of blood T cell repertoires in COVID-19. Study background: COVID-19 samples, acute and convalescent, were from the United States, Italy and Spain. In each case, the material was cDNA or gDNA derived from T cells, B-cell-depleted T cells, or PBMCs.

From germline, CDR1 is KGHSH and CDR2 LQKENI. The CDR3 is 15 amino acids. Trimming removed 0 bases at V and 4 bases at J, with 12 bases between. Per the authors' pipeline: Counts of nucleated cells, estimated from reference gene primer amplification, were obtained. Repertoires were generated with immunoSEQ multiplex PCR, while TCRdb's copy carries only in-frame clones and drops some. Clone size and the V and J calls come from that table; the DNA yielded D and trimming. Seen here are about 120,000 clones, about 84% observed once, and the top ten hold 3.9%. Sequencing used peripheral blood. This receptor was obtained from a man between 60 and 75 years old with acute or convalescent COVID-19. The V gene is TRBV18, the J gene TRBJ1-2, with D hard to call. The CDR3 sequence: CASSPPTNPIYGYTF. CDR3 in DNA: TGTGCCAGCTCACCACCCACAAACCCCATCTATGGCTACACCTTC.